This T cell receptor beta chain stems from a study of early T cells in non-severe SARS-CoV-2 infection. Whole-study context: Sequencing of unsorted whole blood was done on bulk RNA, leaving chains unpaired. Whole-study results and caveats: VDJdb matches were skewed toward anti-spike CD8 T cell responses.

In the library, individual cDNA molecules carried attached unique molecular identifiers. Each CDR3 protein gets one entry after TCRdb re-called the 5' RACE reads with MiXCR. Counted here are 64,000 or so distinct CDR3 sequences, roughly 12% occurring once; the ten biggest clones make up around 1.5%. Trimming took 10 bases from V and 1 from J, leaving 13 bases between them. Germline lookup yields CDR1 MDHEN and CDR2 SYDVKM. The CDR3 contains 13 residues. This clonotype was seen a handful of times. Its antigen is unidentified. The source of this sequence is an adult who was a healthcare worker with PCR-confirmed SARS-CoV-2 infection or an uninfected control (not recorded which). The gene calls are TRBV28 and TRBJ1-1; no clear D gene. The starting material was whole blood, obtained at baseline. In DNA form, the CDR3 reads TGTGCCACCCTGGATGATACGAACACTGAAGCTTTCTTT. It specifies CATLDDTNTEAFF.